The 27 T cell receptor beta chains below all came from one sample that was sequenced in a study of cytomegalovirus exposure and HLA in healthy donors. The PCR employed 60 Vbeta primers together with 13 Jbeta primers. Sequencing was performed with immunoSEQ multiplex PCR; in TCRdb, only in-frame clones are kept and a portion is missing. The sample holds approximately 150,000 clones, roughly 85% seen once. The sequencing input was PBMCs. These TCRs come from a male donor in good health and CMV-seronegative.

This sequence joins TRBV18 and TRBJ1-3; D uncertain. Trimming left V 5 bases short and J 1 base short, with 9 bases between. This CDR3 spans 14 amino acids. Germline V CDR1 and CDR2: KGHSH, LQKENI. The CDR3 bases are TGTGCCAGCTCAACCAGAGGATCTGGAAACACCATATATTTT. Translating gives CASSTRGSGNTIYF.

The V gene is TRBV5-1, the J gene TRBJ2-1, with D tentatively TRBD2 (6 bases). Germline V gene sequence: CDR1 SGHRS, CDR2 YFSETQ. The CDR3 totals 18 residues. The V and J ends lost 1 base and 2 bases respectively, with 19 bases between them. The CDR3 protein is CASSLNTGREWPYNEQFF. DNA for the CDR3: TGCGCCAGCAGCTTGAATACCGGTCGGGAGTGGCCCTACAATGAGCAGTTCTTC.

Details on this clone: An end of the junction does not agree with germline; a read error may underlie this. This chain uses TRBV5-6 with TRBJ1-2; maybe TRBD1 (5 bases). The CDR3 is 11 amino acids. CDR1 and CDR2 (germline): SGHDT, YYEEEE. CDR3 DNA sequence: TGTGCCAGCAGATTGGAGGGGGGCTACACCTTC. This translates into CASRLEGGYTF.

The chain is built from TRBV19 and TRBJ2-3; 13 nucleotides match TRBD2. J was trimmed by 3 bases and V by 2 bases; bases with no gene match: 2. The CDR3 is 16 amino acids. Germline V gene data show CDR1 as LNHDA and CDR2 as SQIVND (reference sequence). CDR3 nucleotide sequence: TGTGCCAGTAGTATAAGACTAGCGGGAGGTACAGATACGCAGTATTTT. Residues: CASSIRLAGGTDTQYF.

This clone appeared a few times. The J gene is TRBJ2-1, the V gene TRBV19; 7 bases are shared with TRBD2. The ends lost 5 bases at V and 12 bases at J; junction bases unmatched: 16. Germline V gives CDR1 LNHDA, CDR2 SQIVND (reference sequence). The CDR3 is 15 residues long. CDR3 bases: TGTGCCAGTAGTCCATGGGGGGGACTGCGGGGGACGCAGTTCTTC. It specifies CASSPWGGLRGTQFF. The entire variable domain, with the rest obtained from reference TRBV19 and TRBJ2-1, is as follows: DGGITQSPKYLFRKEGQNVTLSCEQNLNHDAMYWYRQDPGQGLRLIYYSQIVNDFQKGDIAEGYSVSREKKESFPLTVTSAQKNPTAFYLCASSPWGGLRGTQFFGPGTRLTVL.

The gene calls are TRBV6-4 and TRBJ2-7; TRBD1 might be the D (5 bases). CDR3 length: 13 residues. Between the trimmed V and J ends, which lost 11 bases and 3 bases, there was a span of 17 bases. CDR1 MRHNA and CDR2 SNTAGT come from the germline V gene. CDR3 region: CAHPGQELYEQYF. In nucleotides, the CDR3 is TGTGCCCACCCAGGGCAGGAGCTCTACGAGCAGTACTTC.

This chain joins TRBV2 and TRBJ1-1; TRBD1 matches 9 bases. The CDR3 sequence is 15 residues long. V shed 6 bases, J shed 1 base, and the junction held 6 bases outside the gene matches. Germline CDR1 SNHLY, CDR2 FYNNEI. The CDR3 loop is CASRATGGENTEAFF. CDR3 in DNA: TGTGCCAGCAGGGCGACAGGGGGGGAGAACACTGAAGCTTTCTTT.

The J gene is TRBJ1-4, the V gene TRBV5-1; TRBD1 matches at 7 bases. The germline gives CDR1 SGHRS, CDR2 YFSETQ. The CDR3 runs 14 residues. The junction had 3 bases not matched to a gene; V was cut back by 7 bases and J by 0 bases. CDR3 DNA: TGCGCCAGCCGGGACAGAACAACTAATGAAAAACTGTTTTTT. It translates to CASRDRTTNEKLFF.

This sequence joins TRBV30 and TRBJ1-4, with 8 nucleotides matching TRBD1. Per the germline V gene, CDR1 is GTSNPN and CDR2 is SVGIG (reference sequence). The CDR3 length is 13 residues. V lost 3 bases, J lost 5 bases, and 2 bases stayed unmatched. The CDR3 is CAWSTGGNEKLFF. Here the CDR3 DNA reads TGTGCCTGGAGCACAGGGGGAAATGAAAAACTGTTTTTT.

In DNA form, the CDR3 reads TGTGCCTGGAGTGCAAGACGCAGGGGGGTTCAGGAAAAACTGTTTTTT. It codes for CAWSARRRGVQEKLFF. This chain uses TRBV30 with TRBJ1-4, with 7 bases lining up with TRBD1. The CDR3 runs to 16 residues. The trim removed 1 base at V and 8 bases at J, leaving 13 bases unmatched. Germline V gene sequence: CDR1 GTSNPN, CDR2 SVGIG (reference sequence).

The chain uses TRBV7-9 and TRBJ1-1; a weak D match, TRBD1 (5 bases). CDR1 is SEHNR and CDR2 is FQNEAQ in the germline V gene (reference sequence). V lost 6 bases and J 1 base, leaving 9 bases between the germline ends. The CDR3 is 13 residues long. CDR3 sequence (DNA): TGTGCCAGCAGTCGACAGCCGAACACTGAAGCTTTCTTT. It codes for CASSRQPNTEAFF.

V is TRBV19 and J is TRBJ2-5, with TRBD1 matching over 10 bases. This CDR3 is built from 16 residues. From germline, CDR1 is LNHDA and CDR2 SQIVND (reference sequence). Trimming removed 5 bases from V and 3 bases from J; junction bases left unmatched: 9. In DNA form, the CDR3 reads TGTGCCAGTAGTCGCTTCCGGGACAGGGGTGAAGAGACCCAGTACTTC. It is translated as CASSRFRDRGEETQYF.

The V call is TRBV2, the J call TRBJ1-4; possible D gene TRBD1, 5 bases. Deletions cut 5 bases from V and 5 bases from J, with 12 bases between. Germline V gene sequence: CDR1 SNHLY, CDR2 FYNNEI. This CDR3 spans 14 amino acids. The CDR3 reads CASSQGRGNEKLFF. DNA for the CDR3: TGTGCCAGCAGTCAGGGACGGGGGAATGAAAAACTGTTTTTT.

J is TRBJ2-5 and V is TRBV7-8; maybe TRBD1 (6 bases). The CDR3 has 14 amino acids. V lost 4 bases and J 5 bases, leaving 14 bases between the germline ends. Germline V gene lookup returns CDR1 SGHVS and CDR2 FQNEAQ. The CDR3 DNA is TGTGCCAGCAGCTGGGGGCCAGGATTGGAGACCCAGTACTTC. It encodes CASSWGPGLETQYF.

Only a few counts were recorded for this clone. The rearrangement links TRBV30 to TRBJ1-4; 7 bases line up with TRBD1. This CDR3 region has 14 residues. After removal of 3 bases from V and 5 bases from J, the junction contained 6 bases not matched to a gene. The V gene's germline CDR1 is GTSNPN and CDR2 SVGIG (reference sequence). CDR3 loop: CAWSLDRRNEKLFF. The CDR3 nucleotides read TGTGCCTGGAGCTTGGACAGGCGAAATGAAAAACTGTTTTTT.

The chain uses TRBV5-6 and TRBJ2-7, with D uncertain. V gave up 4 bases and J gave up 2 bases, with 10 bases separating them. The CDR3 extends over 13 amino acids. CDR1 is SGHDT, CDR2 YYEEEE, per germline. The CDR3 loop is CASSRQRAYEQYF. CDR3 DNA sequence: TGTGCCAGCAGCCGCCAACGAGCCTACGAGCAGTACTTC.

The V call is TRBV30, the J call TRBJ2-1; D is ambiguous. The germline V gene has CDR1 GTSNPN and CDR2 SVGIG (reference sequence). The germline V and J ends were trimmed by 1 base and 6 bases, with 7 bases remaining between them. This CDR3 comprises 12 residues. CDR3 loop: CAWSESANEQFF. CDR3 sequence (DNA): TGTGCCTGGAGTGAGAGCGCCAATGAGCAGTTCTTC.

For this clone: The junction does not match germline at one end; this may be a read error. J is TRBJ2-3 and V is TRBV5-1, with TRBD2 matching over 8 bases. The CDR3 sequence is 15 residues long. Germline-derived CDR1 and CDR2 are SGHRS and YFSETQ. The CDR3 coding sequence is TGCGCCGGCAGCTTGCCGGGGGGGGGCACAGATACGCAGTATTTT. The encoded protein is CAGSLPGGGTDTQYF.

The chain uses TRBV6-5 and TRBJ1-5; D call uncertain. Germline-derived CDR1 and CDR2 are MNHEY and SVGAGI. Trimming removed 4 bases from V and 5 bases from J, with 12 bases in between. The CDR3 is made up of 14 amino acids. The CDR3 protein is CASSLDNSHQPQHF. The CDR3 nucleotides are TGTGCCAGCAGTTTGGATAACAGCCATCAGCCCCAGCATTTT.

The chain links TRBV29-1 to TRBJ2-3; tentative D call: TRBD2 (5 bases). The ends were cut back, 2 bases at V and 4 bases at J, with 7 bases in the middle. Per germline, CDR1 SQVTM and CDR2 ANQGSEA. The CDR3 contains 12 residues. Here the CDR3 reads CSVELAADTQYF. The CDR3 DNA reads TGCAGCGTTGAACTAGCAGCAGATACGCAGTATTTT.

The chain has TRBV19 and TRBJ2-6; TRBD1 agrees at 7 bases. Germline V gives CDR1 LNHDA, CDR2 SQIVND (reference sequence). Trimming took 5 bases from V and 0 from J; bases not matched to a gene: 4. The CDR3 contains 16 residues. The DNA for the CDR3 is TGTGCCAGTAGTTCCGCAGGGGGCTCTGGGGCCAACGTCCTGACTTTC. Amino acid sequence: CASSSAGGSGANVLTF.

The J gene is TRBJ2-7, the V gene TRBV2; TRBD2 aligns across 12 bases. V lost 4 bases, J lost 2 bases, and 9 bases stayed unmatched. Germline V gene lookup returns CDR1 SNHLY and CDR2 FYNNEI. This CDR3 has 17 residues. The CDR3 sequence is CASSGAGTSGLTYEQYF. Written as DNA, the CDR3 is TGTGCCAGCAGTGGTGCCGGGACTAGCGGGTTAACCTACGAGCAGTACTTC. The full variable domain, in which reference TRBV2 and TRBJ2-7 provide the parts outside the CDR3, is EPEVTQTPSHQVTQMGQEVILRCVPISNHLYFYWYRQILGQKVEFLVSFYNNEISEKSEIFDDQFSVERPDGSNFTLKIRSTKLEDSAMYFCASSGAGTSGLTYEQYFGPGTRLTVT.

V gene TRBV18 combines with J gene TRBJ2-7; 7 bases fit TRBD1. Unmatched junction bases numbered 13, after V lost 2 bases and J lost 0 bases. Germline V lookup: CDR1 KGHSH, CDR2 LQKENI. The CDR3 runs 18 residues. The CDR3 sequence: CASSPYRGVQASSYEQYF. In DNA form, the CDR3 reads TGTGCCAGCTCACCATACAGGGGAGTACAGGCGAGCTCCTACGAGCAGTACTTC. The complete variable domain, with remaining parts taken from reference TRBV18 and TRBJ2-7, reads NAGVMQNPRHLVRRRGQEARLRCSPMKGHSHVYWYRQLPEEGLKFMVYLQKENIIDESGMPKERFSAEFPKEGPSILRIQQVVRGDSAAYFCASSPYRGVQASSYEQYFGPGTRLTVT.

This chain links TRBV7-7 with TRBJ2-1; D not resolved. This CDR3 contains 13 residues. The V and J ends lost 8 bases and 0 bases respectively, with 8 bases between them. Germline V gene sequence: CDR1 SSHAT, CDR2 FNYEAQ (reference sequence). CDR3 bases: TGTGCCAGCGCTCGGAGCTCCTACAATGAGCAGTTCTTC. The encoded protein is CASARSSYNEQFF. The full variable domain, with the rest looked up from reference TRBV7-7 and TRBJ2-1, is GAGVSQSPRYKVTKRGQDVTLRCDPISSHATLYWYQQALGQGPEFLTYFNYEAQPDKSGLPSDRFSAERPEGSISTLTIQRTEQRDSAMYRCASARSSYNEQFFGPGTRLTVL.

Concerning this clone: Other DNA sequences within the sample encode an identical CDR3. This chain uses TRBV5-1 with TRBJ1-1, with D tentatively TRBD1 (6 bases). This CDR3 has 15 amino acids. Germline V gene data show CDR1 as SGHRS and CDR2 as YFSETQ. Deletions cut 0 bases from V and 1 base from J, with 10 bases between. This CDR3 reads CASSLAAGANTEAFF. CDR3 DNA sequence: TGCGCCAGCAGCTTGGCCGCGGGGGCGAACACTGAAGCTTTCTTT.

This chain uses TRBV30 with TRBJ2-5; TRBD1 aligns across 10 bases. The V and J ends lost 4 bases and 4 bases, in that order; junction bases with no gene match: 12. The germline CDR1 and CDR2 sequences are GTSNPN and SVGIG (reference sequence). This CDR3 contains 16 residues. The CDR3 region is CAWTSPTGGKVETQYF. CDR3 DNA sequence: TGTGCCTGGACTTCGCCGACAGGGGGCAAGGTAGAGACCCAGTACTTC.

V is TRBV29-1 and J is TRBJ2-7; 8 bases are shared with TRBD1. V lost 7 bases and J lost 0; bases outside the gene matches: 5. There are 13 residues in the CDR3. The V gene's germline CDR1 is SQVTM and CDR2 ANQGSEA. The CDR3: CSARTGSSYEQYF. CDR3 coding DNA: TGCAGCGCCCGGACAGGGAGCTCCTACGAGCAGTACTTC.